These T cell receptor beta chains were read from a single sample in a study of T cell repertoires in cytomegalovirus infection. No cognate antigen is known for these TCRs. TCRdb analysed the reads with MiXCR anew, one entry per CDR3 protein. The sample holds about 900,000 distinct CDR3 sequences; roughly 31% are singletons and the top ten take over 12%. The material sequenced was cultured CD8+ T cells from PBMCs, taken from culture after CMV antigen stimulation. Source of these receptors: a human donor in good health (CMV status not recorded). Some clones in this sample may be carry-over from other donors' samples. CDR3s include the opening cysteine and the closing phenylalanine or tryptophan.

j_gene	v_gene	CDR3aa
TRBJ1-2	TRBV7-8	CVTQGQGSYGYTF
TRBJ2-3	TRBV7-8	CASSPTSGVMSDTQYF
TRBJ2-3	TRBV6-2/TRBV6-3	CASSYGRGGTDTQYF
TRBJ1-1	TRBV7-9	CASRGANRDPNTEAFF
TRBJ1-1	TRBV7-6	CASSSSQGINTEAFF
TRBJ2-2	TRBV12-3/TRBV12-4	CASSLIAGRTGELFF
TRBJ1-2	TRBV27	CASTPGGLYGYTF
TRBJ2-1	TRBV19	CASSKGRGSSYNEQFF
TRBJ1-2	TRBV12-5	CASGITGHQDGYTF
TRBJ1-6	TRBV13	CASSAPSGTGISPLHF
TRBJ1-1	TRBV20-1	CSARGGQVNTEAFF
TRBJ2-1	TRBV6-6	CASSYFGSSYNEQFF
TRBJ1-1	TRBV5-1	CASSERQGARTEAFF
TRBJ2-3	TRBV20-1	CSARDGFGTFTDTQYF
TRBJ1-2	TRBV7-9	CASSSPDRWFNYGYTF
TRBJ2-3	TRBV7-8	CASSPGWGTDTQYF
TRBJ2-5	TRBV4-1	CASSQARGGNQETQYF
TRBJ1-2	TRBV14	CASSRSDRANYGYTF
TRBJ1-1	TRBV4-1	CASSRKVGDTEAFF
TRBJ1-2	TRBV29-1	CSDSQNNYGYTF
TRBJ1-1	TRBV6-6	CASMGGTIMNTEAFF
TRBJ2-7	TRBV5-4	CASSFGAGASYEQYF
TRBJ2-4	TRBV12-3/TRBV12-4	CASSREDRGLGGSKNIQYF
TRBJ1-2	TRBV10-3	CAISEGGATYYGYTF
TRBJ2-1	TRBV27	CASSFLGTGAYNEQFF
TRBJ2-2	TRBV28	CASSLWGADGELFF
TRBJ1-1	TRBV19	CASSLPRKGEGSTEAFF
TRBJ2-1	TRBV7-8	CASSLGPGGNRNEQFF
TRBJ1-2	TRBV12-3/TRBV12-4	CASSGNDYTF
TRBJ1-6	TRBV11-2	CASSGRADEFNSPLHF
TRBJ2-5	TRBV20-1	CSATKVTGEQETQYF
TRBJ2-3	TRBV27	CASSFIGGVEVLAGGPATDTQYF
TRBJ1-2	TRBV7-9	CASSTTPLYGYTF
TRBJ1-5	TRBV7-2	CASSPRLGYNQPQHF
TRBJ2-1	TRBV4-1	CASCIRGSRYNEQFF
TRBJ2-2	TRBV7-8	CTSSPGTANTGELFF
TRBJ2-3	TRBV20-1	CSARDLEGVNSRTDTQYF
TRBJ1-1	TRBV4-1	CASSQPSTENTEAFF
TRBJ2-1	TRBV6-2/TRBV6-3	CASSYNPSSGGYNEQFF
TRBJ1-2	TRBV10-3	CAIRLLGDGYTF
TRBJ2-1	TRBV28	CASSLAGTGGAHNEQFF
TRBJ1-4	TRBV7-8	CASSLPPSGTTNEKLFF
TRBJ2-3	TRBV28	CVSSWVEVGSQYF
TRBJ2-2	TRBV7-6	CASSSWTGEDTGELFF
TRBJ2-3	TRBV28	CASRLEGTDTQYF
TRBJ1-5	TRBV15	CATSRDRGIGQPQHF
TRBJ2-1	TRBV7-7	CASSLGSGKGNEQFF
TRBJ1-3	TRBV7-6	CASSFGREPWGYSGNTIYF
TRBJ1-1	TRBV7-4	CASSHQGVGAFF
TRBJ2-1	TRBV19	CASSIEGPLDEQFF
TRBJ1-1	TRBV7-9	CASSLAGVAEAFF
TRBJ1-6	TRBV15	CATSTSGVRARYNSPLHF
TRBJ2-5	TRBV18	CASSPPGLGGETQYF